Below are 14 T cell receptor beta chains sequenced from a single sample in a study of T cell repertoires in cytomegalovirus infection (dated by TCRdb to between 2018 and 2020). The sequencer listed for this sample is Illumina HiSeq 1500. Starting from the raw public reads, TCRdb applied fastp trimming at Q25, assembled clones with MiXCR and retained in-frame beta chains. Records with the same CDR3 protein are collapsed into one entry carrying the most frequent genes and DNA. A total of approximately 700,000 distinct CDR3 sequences appear in this sample, about a third of them only once. Around 3% of the sample belongs to the ten largest clones. The sequencing sample was made of PBMCs. All receptors come from a human donor in good health (CMV status not recorded). Some clones in this sample may be carry-over from other donors' samples.

Only a few counts were recorded for this clonotype. J is TRBJ2-5 and V is TRBV27, with D perhaps given as TRBD1 or TRBD2 (5 bases each). Trimming took off 3 bases at V and 3 bases at J, with 11 bases between the two ends. In germline, CDR1 is MNHEY, CDR2 SMNVEV (reference sequence). The CDR3 length is 14 residues. CDR3 loop: CASSFLGREETQYF. For the CDR3, the DNA is TGTGCCAGCAGTTTCCTGGGACGAGAAGAGACCCAGTACTTC.

The V call is TRBV28, the J call TRBJ2-3; D not resolved. The length of the CDR3 is 14 residues. V was cut by 8 bases and J by 3 bases, with 15 bases left in between. CDR1 is MDHEN, CDR2 SYDVKM, per germline. The chain's CDR3 is CASGHPAETDTQYF. The CDR3 nucleotides read TGTGCCAGCGGCCACCCGGCTGAAACAGATACGCAGTATTTT.

This clonotype was counted between two and nine times. The chain is built from TRBV7-8 and TRBJ2-1; D not resolved. The germline V and J ends were trimmed by 0 bases and 6 bases, with 12 bases remaining between them. The germline gives CDR1 SGHVS, CDR2 FQNEAQ. The CDR3 runs to 15 residues. CDR3 nucleotides: TGTGCCAGCAGCTTAGCGGCAACGAGTCGCAATGAGCAGTTCTTC. This codes for CASSLAATSRNEQFF.

This clonotype showed up just a few times. The J gene is TRBJ1-6, the V gene TRBV27; possibly TRBD1 for D (5 bases). Germline lookup yields CDR1 MNHEY and CDR2 SMNVEV (reference sequence). The V end was cut by 4 bases, the J end by 6 bases, with 19 bases between. CDR3 length equals 17 residues. The CDR3 region is CASSSGPQIARNSPLHF. The CDR3 region has the DNA TGTGCCAGCAGTTCGGGACCGCAGATCGCCCGTAATTCACCCCTCCACTTT.

This chain connects TRBV6-1 to TRBJ1-1; D unresolved. This CDR3 contains 13 residues. The V end lost 7 bases, the J end lost 7 bases, and 16 bases lay between the germline ends. Per the germline V gene, CDR1 is MNHNS and CDR2 is SASEGT. CDR3 coding DNA: TGTGCCAGCATCAAATTTTCCGCTTATGAAGCTTTCTTT. Translation: CASIKFSAYEAFF.

This clonotype was observed a few times. The rearrangement links TRBV6-1 to TRBJ1-4; D remains unclear. The V gene's germline CDR1 is MNHNS and CDR2 SASEGT. CDR3 length equals 15 residues. Trimming pared 0 bases from V and 8 bases from J, leaving 13 bases between. The CDR3 protein is CASSEASAGSEKLFF. The CDR3 bases are TGTGCCAGCAGTGAAGCCTCGGCAGGTAGCGAAAAACTGTTTTTT.

This sequence joins TRBV20-1 and TRBJ1-5, with D unclear. CDR1 and CDR2 from the germline V gene are DFQATT and SNEGSKA (reference sequence). Trimming removed 3 bases at V and 0 bases at J, with 9 bases between. The CDR3 has 14 amino acids. The CDR3 sequence is CSASLGYSNQPQHF. CDR3 coding DNA: TGCAGTGCTAGTTTGGGGTATAGCAATCAGCCCCAGCATTTT.

About this clonotype: Being one base from a much bigger clone, this may be a read error. The CDR3 end shows no conserved phenylalanine or tryptophan, and so a read error is likely. The rearrangement joins TRBV20-1 to TRBJ2-1, with a weak D call TRBD2 (5 bases). CDR3 length: 16 residues. V lost 6 bases and J lost 0, with 18 bases in between. In germline, CDR1 is DFQATT, CDR2 SNEGSKA (reference sequence). The CDR3 bases are TGCAGTGCCCCCCCCCGGGGTCGTAGCTCCTACAATGAGCAGTTCCTC. Its protein product is CSAPPRGRSSYNEQFL.

The chain is built from TRBV7-8 and TRBJ1-6; the D gene is possibly TRBD1 (6 bases). The CDR3 extends over 15 amino acids. Germline V lookup: CDR1 SGHVS, CDR2 FQNEAQ. The V gene lost 2 bases and the J gene lost 14 bases, with 19 bases spanning the gap. Here the CDR3 reads CASSLKDSPPVSLHF. In DNA form, the CDR3 reads TGTGCCAGCAGCTTAAAGGACAGTCCTCCGGTCTCCCTCCACTTT.

This clonotype showed up just a few times. The chain combines TRBV7-9 with TRBJ1-1, with a weak D call TRBD1 (5 bases). Per the germline V gene, CDR1 is SEHNR and CDR2 is FQNEAQ (reference sequence). V was trimmed by 5 bases and J by 1 base, leaving 17 bases between them. This CDR3 contains 16 residues. The CDR3 sequence: CASSPTTGPPNTEAFF. CDR3 coding DNA: TGTGCCAGCAGCCCAACGACGGGACCCCCGAACACTGAAGCTTTCTTT.

The chain combines TRBV7-2 with TRBJ2-1, with D perhaps being TRBD1 or TRBD2 (5 bases each). V was clipped by 1 base and J by 12 bases, with 7 bases between them. The CDR3 has 11 residues. CDR1 and CDR2 (germline): SGHTA, FQGNSA. CDR3 protein: CASSLEGRQFF. DNA for the CDR3: TGTGCCAGCAGCTTAGAGGGACGGCAGTTCTTC.

V gene TRBV7-9 combines with J gene TRBJ1-2, with a tentative D call TRBD1 (5 bases). V lost 5 bases and J lost 0, with 13 bases in between. Germline CDR1 SEHNR, CDR2 FQNEAQ (reference sequence). This CDR3 contains 15 residues. The CDR3 reads CASSVGRRPNYGYTF. CDR3 coding DNA: TGTGCCAGCAGCGTGGGACGGCGACCTAACTATGGCTACACCTTC. Drawing the rest from reference TRBV7-9 and TRBJ1-2, the complete variable domain is DTGVSQNPRHKITKRGQNVTFRCDPISEHNRLYWYRQTLGQGPEFLTYFQNEAQLEKSRLLSDRFSAERPKGSFSTLEIQRTEQGDSAMYLCASSVGRRPNYGYTFGSGTRLTVV.

The rearrangement links TRBV5-4 to TRBJ1-2; perhaps TRBD1 as D (5 bases). V was shortened by 4 bases and J by 6 bases, with 19 bases between the two germline ends. CDR3 size: 15 residues. Looked up from germline, CDR1 is SGHNT and CDR2 is YYREEE (reference sequence). The CDR3, as DNA: TGTGCCAGCAGCAGGGACTTGGCCCCCCTTGATGGCTACACCTTC. This sequence encodes CASSRDLAPLDGYTF.

This clonotype was seen more than once but under ten times. J is TRBJ2-1 and V is TRBV11-2, with 13 positions matching TRBD2. V shed 5 bases, J shed 0 bases, and the junction held 10 bases outside the gene matches. The CDR3 has 19 residues. Germline-derived CDR1 and CDR2 are SGHAT and FQNNGV. CDR3 sequence (DNA): TGTGCCAGCAGCCCCAGGACTAGCGGGAGAGCCAGCTCCTACAATGAGCAGTTCTTC. It is translated as CASSPRTSGRASSYNEQFF.